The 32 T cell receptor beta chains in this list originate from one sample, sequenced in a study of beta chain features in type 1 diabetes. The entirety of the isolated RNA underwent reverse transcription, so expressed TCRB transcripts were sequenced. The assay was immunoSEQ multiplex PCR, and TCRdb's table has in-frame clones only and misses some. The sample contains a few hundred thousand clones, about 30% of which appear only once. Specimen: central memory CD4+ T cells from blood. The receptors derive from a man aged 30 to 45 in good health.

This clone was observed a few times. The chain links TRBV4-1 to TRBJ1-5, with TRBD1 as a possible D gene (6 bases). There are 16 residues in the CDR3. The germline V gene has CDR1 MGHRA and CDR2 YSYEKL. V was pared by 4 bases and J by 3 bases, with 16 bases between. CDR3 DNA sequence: TGCGCCAGCAGCCTCAGGGGTACCGGGACCAATCAGCCCCAGCATTTT. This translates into CASSLRGTGTNQPQHF.

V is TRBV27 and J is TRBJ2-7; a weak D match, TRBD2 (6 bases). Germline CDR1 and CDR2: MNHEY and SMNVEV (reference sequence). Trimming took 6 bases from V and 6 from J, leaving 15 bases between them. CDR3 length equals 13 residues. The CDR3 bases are TGTGCCAGCAGCCGACCCGGGGGAGGCGAGCAGTACTTC. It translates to CASSRPGGGEQYF.

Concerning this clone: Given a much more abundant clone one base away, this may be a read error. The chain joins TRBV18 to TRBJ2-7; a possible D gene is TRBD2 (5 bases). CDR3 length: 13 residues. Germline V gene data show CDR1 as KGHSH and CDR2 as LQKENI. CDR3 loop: CASAPGSGYEQYF. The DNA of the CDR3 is TGTGCCAGCGCACCGGGATCCGGCTACGAGCAGTACTTC. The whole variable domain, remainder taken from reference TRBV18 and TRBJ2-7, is NAGVMQNPRHLVRRRGQEARLRCSPMKGHSHVYWYRQLPEEGLKFMVYLQKENIIDESGMPKERFSAEFPKEGPSILRIQQVVRGDSAAYFCASAPGSGYEQYFGPGTRLTVT.

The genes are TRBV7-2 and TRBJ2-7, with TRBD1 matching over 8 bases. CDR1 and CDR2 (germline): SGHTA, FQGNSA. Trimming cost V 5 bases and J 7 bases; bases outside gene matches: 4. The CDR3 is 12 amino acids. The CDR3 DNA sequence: TGTGCCAGCAGCCGGGACAGGTGGGAGCAGTACTTC. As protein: CASSRDRWEQYF. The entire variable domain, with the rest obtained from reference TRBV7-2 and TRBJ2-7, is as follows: GAGVSQSPSNKVTEKGKDVELRCDPISGHTALYWYRQSLGQGLEFLIYFQGNSAPDKSGLPSDRFSAERTGGSVSTLTIQRTQQEDSAVYLCASSRDRWEQYFGPGTRLTVT.

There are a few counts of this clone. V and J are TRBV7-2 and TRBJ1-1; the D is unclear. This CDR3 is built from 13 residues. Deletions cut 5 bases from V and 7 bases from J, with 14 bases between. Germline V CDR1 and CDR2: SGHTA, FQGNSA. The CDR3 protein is CASSRPLIGEAFF. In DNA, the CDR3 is TGTGCCAGCAGCCGGCCCTTAATTGGTGAAGCTTTCTTT.

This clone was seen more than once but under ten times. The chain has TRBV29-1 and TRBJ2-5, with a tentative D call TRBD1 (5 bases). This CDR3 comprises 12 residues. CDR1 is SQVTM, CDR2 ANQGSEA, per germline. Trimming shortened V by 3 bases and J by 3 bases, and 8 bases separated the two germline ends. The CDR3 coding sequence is TGCAGCGTTGATCGCAGGGAAGAGACCCAGTACTTC. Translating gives CSVDRREETQYF.

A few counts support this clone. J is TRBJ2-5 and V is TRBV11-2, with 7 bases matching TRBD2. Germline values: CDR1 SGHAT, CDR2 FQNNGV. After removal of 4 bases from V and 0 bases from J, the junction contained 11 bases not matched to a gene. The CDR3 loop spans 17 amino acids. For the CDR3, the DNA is TGTGCCAGCAGCTCGGGCCAGCTAGCGGTTTACCAAGAGACCCAGTACTTC. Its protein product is CASSSGQLAVYQETQYF. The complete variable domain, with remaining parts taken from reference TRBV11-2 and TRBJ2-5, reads EAGVAQSPRYKIIEKRQSVAFWCNPISGHATLYWYQQILGQGPKLLIQFQNNGVVDDSQLPKDRFSAERLKGVDSTLKIQPAKLEDSAVYLCASSSGQLAVYQETQYFGPGTRLLVL.

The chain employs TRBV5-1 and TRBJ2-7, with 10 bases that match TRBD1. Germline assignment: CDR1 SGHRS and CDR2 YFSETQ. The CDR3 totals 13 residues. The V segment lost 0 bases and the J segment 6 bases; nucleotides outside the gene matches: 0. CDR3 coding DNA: TGCGCCAGCAGCTTGGGGACAGGGGGCGAGCAGTACTTC. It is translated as CASSLGTGGEQYF.

The CDR3 bases are TGTGCCAGCACCCCTATTGGAGGGGCTGGCACAGATACGCAGTATTTT. Amino acid sequence: CASTPIGGAGTDTQYF. This chain connects TRBV6-6 to TRBJ2-3, with a possible D match to TRBD2 (6 bases). Trimming took off 7 bases at V and 1 base at J, with 18 bases between the two ends. The germline gives CDR1 MNHNY, CDR2 SVGAGI (reference sequence). This CDR3 spans 16 amino acids.

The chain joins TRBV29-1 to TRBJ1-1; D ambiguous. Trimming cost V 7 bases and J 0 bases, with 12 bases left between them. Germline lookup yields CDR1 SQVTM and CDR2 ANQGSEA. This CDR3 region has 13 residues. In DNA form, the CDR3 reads TGCAGCGCTGCACTAGCGGTGAACACTGAAGCTTTCTTT. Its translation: CSAALAVNTEAFF.

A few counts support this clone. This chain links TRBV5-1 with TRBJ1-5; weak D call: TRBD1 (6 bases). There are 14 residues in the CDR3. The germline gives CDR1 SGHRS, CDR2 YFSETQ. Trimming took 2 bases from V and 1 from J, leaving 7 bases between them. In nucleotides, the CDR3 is TGCGCCAGCAGCTTAGGACAGAGCAATCAGCCCCAGCATTTT. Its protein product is CASSLGQSNQPQHF.

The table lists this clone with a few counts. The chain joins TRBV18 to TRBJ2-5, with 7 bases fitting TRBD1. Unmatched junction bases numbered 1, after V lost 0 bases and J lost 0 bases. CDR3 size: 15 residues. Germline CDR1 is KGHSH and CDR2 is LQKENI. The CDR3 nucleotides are TGTGCCAGCTCACCACCGACAGGGTACCAAGAGACCCAGTACTTC. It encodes CASSPPTGYQETQYF.

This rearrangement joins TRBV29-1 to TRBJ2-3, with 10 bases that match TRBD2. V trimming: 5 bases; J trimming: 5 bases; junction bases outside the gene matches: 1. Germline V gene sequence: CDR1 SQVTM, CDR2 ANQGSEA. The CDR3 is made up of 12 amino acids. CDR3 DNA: TGCAGCGTTAGCGGGGGGGAAGATACGCAGTATTTT. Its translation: CSVSGGEDTQYF.

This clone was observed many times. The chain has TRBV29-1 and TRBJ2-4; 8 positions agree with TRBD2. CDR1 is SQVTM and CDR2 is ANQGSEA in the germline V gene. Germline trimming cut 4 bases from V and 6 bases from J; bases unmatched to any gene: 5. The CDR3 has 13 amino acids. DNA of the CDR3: TGCAGCGTTGGTACGGGAGGGGGAAACATTCAGTACTTC. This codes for CSVGTGGGNIQYF.

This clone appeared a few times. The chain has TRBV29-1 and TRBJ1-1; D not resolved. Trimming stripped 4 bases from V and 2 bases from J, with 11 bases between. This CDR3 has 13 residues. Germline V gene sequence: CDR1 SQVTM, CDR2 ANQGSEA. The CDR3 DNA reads TGCAGCGTTGCCGGAACGGTCAACACTGAAGCTTTCTTT. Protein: CSVAGTVNTEAFF.

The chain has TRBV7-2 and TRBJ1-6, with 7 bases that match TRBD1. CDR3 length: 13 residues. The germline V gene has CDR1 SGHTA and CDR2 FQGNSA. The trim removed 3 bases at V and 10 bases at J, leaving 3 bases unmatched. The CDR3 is CASSFPDRSPLHF. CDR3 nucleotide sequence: TGTGCCAGCAGCTTCCCGGACAGGTCACCCCTCCACTTT.

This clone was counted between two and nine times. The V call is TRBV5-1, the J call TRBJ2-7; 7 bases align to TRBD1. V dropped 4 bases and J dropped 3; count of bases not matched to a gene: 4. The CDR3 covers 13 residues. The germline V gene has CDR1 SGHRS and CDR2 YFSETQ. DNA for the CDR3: TGCGCCAGCAGCCAGGACAGGATCTACGAGCAGTACTTC. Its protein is CASSQDRIYEQYF.

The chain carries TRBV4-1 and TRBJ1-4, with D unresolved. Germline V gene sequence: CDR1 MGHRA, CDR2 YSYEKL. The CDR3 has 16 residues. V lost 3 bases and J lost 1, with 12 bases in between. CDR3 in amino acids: CASSHPERGTNEKLFF. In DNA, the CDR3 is TGCGCCAGCAGCCACCCGGAACGGGGAACTAATGAAAAACTGTTTTTT.

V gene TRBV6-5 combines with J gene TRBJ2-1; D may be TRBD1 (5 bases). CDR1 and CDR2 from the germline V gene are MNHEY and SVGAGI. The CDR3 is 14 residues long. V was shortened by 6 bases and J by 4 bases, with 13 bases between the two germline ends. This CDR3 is CASSDRQLYNEQFF. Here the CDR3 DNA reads TGTGCCAGCAGCGACAGACAGCTATACAATGAGCAGTTCTTC.

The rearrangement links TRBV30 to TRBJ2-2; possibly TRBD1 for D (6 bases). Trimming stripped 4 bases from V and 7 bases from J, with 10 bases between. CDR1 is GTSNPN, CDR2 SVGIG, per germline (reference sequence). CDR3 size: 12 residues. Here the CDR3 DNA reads TGTGCCTGGACCCCAGGGGTCGGGGAGCTGTTTTTT. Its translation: CAWTPGVGELFF.

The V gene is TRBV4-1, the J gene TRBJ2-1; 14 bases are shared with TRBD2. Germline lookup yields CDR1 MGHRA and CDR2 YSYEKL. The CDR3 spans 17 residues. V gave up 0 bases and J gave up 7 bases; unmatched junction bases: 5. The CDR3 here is CASSQEMGTSGGNEQFF. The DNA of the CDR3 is TGCGCCAGCAGCCAAGAAATGGGGACTAGCGGGGGTAATGAGCAGTTCTTC.

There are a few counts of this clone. CDR3 nucleotide sequence: TGTGCCATCAGCCCCGGCGAGTCTGGGGCCAACGTCCTGACTTTC. It is translated as CAISPGESGANVLTF. The V gene is TRBV10-3, the J gene TRBJ2-6; D call uncertain. Germline V gives CDR1 ENHRY, CDR2 SYGVKD. V was clipped by 6 bases and J by 1 base, with 10 bases between them. The CDR3 extends over 15 amino acids.

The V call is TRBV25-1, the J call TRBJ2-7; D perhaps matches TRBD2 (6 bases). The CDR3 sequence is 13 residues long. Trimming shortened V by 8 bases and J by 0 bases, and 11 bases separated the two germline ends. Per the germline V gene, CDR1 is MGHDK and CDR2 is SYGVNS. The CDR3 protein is CASGSGSSYEQYF. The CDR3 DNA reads TGTGCCAGCGGTTCCGGGAGCTCCTACGAGCAGTACTTC.

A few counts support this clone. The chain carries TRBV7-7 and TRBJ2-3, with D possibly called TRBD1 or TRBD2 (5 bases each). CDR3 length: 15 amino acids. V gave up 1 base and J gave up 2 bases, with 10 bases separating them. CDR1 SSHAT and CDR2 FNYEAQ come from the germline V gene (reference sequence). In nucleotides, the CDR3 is TGTGCCAGCAGCTTAGGTGCAGGGACCACAGATACGCAGTATTTT. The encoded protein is CASSLGAGTTDTQYF.

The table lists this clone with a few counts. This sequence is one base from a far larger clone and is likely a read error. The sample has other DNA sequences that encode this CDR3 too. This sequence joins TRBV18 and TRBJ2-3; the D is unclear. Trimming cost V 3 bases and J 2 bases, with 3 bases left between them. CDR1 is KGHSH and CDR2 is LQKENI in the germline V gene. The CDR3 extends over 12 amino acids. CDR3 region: CASSPDTDTQYF. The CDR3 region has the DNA TGTGCCAGCTCACCGGACACAGATACGCAGTATTTT.

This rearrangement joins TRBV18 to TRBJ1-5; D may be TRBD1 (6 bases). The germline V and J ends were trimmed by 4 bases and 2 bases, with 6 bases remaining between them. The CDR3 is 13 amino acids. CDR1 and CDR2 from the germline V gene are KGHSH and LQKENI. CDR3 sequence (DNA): TGTGCCAGCTCACAGGGGGGCAATCAGCCCCAGCATTTT. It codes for CASSQGGNQPQHF.

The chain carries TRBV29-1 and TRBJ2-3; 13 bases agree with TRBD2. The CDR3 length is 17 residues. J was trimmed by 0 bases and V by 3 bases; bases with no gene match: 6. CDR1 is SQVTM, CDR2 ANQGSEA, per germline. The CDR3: CSVDTSGRGSSTDTQYF. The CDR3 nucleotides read TGCAGCGTTGATACTAGCGGGAGGGGGTCTAGCACAGATACGCAGTATTTT.

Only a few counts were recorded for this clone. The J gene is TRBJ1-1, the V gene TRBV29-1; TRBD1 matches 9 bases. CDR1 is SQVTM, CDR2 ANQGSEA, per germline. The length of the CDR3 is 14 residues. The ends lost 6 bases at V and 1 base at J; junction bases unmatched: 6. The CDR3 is CSVWTGDGNTEAFF. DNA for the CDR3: TGCAGCGTATGGACAGGGGATGGGAACACTGAAGCTTTCTTT.

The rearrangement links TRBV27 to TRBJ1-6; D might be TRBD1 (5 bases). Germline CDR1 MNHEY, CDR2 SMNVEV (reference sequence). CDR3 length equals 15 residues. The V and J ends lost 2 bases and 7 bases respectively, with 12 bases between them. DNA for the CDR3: TGTGCCAGCAGTTTAGAAGCATGGGGGAATTCACCCCTCCACTTT. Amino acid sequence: CASSLEAWGNSPLHF.

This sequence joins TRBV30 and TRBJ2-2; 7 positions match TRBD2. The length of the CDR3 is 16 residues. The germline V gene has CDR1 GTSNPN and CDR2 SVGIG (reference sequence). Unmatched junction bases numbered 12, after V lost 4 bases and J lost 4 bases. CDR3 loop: CAWIGGGGGVTGELFF. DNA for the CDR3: TGTGCCTGGATCGGAGGCGGGGGAGGTGTCACCGGGGAGCTGTTTTTT. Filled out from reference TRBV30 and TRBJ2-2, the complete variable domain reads SQTIHQWPATLVQPVGSPLSLECTVEGTSNPNLYWYRQAAGRGLQLLFYSVGIGQISSEVPQNLSASRPQDRQFILSSKKLLLSDSGFYLCAWIGGGGGVTGELFFGEGSRLTVL.

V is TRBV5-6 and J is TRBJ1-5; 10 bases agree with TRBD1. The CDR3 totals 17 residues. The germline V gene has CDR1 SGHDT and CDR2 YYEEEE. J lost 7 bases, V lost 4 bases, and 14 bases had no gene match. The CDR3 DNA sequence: TGTGCCAGCAGCGCCAAGACTGGGACAGGGGTCGACCAGCCCCAGCATTTT. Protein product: CASSAKTGTGVDQPQHF.

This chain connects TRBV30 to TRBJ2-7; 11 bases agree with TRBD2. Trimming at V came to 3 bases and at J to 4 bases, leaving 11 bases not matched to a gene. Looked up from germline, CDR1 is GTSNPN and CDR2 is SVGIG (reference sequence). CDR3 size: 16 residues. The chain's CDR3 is CAWSPPGLAGGYEQYF. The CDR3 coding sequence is TGTGCCTGGAGCCCTCCCGGCCTAGCGGGGGGTTACGAGCAGTACTTC.